This passage covers 12 T cell receptor beta chains from one sample sequenced in a study of cytomegalovirus exposure and HLA in healthy donors (dated by TCRdb to the late 2010s). Receptor amplification or capture employed the immunoSEQ multiplex PCR assay. The multiplex PCR relied on a mix of 60 forward primers for TCR Vbeta segments and 13 reverse primers for TCR Jbeta segments. Sourced from immuneACCESS, this table was stored by TCRdb with only in-frame sequences that have V and J called. A share of the clones is absent; for the studies checked, an unresolved V gene accounts for under half, and the remainder has no known explanation. In all, the sample holds about 94,000 clones, and 79% of those were seen once. The top ten constitute approximately 3.8% of the sample. The sample taken for sequencing was PBMCs. The receptors come from a woman aged 40 to 50 in good health and CMV-seronegative.

In nucleotides, the CDR3 is TGTGCCAGCTCCCCCCTAGCGGGGGCCGACAATGAGCAGTTCTTC. Its protein is CASSPLAGADNEQFF. The chain uses TRBV18 and TRBJ2-1, with 10 bases fitting TRBD2. Trimming removed 6 bases from V and 5 bases from J; junction bases left unmatched: 7. CDR3 length: 15 amino acids. Germline CDR1 KGHSH, CDR2 LQKENI.

J is TRBJ1-5 and V is TRBV27; D ambiguous. Germline V gene lookup returns CDR1 MNHEY and CDR2 SMNVEV (reference sequence). Trimming removed 2 bases from V and 4 bases from J, with 6 bases in between. The CDR3 runs to 13 residues. The CDR3 DNA reads as TGTGCCAGCAGTTTAGGGCTTAATCAGCCCCAGCATTTT. It yields the protein CASSLGLNQPQHF.

In the case of this clone: At one end, the junction sequence differs from germline, possibly due to a read error. The chain recombines TRBV5-6 with TRBJ1-5, with 12 bases identical to TRBD1. Germline V gene lookup returns CDR1 SGHDT and CDR2 YYEEEE. CDR3 length: 16 residues. The CDR3 is CASSGMGQGARQPQNF. CDR3 DNA sequence: TGTGCCAGCAGCGGGATGGGACAGGGGGCACGGCAGCCCCAGAATTTT.

The genes are TRBV6-6 and TRBJ2-7, with a tentative D call TRBD1 (6 bases). There are 14 residues in the CDR3. Germline lookup yields CDR1 MNHNY and CDR2 SVGAGI (reference sequence). V gave up 4 bases and J gave up 5 bases, with 15 bases separating them. CDR3 DNA: TGTGCCAGCAGTTCCTCGGGACACCTAAACGAGCAGTACTTC. It yields the protein CASSSSGHLNEQYF.

The gene calls are TRBV10-3 and TRBJ1-5; TRBD1 might be the D (5 bases). The CDR3 consists of 13 residues. Germline CDR1 and CDR2: ENHRY and SYGVKD. V lost 3 bases and J lost 9, with 12 bases in between. The CDR3 here is CAISEQDHGPQHF. CDR3 nucleotides: TGTGCCATCAGTGAACAGGATCACGGGCCCCAGCATTTT.

This rearrangement joins TRBV7-2 to TRBJ2-1, with 7 positions matching TRBD1. Germline CDR1 SGHTA, CDR2 FQGNSA. After removal of 1 base from V and 1 base from J, the junction contained 4 bases not matched to a gene. This CDR3 contains 16 residues. The CDR3 is CASSLEGQFSYNEQFF. The DNA of the CDR3 is TGTGCCAGCAGCTTAGAGGGACAGTTTTCCTACAATGAGCAGTTCTTC.

The V and J genes are TRBV7-9 and TRBJ2-1, with D possibly matching TRBD1 (6 bases). The germline V gene encodes CDR1 SEHNR and CDR2 FQNEAQ (reference sequence). V lost 6 bases and J lost 5, with 23 bases in between. The CDR3 length is 17 residues. CDR3 residues: CASRTTQGPRRHNEQFF. The CDR3 region has the DNA TGTGCCAGCAGGACAACTCAGGGGCCCCGGAGACACAATGAGCAGTTCTTC.

V and J are TRBV4-3 and TRBJ1-6; 7 bases match TRBD1. After removal of 0 bases from V and 5 bases from J, the junction contained 4 bases not matched to a gene. In germline, CDR1 is LGHNA, CDR2 YSLEER. The CDR3 extends over 16 amino acids. CDR3 bases: TGCGCCAGCAGCCAAGAGGCCGACAGGGATAATTCACCCCTCCACTTT. Its protein product is CASSQEADRDNSPLHF.

V gene TRBV6-5 combines with J gene TRBJ2-5; D might be TRBD2 (6 bases). The CDR3 spans 13 residues. V lost 8 bases, J lost 3 bases, and 13 bases lay in between. Germline-derived CDR1 and CDR2 are MNHEY and SVGAGI. CDR3 loop: CASRGWREETQYF. The CDR3 nucleotides are TGTGCCAGCCGAGGGTGGAGGGAAGAGACCCAGTACTTC.

This clone was detected a few times. The gene calls are TRBV5-1 and TRBJ1-4; D is perhaps TRBD1 (5 bases). Trimming pared 0 bases from V and 2 bases from J, leaving 8 bases between. The germline V gene encodes CDR1 SGHRS and CDR2 YFSETQ. This CDR3 is 15 amino acids long. The DNA for the CDR3 is TGCGCCAGCAGCTTGGTCGGGGGGACTAATGAAAAACTGTTTTTT. This codes for CASSLVGGTNEKLFF.

V is TRBV6-5 and J is TRBJ1-1, with D possibly matching TRBD1 (6 bases). Between the trimmed V and J ends, which lost 6 bases and 1 base, there was a span of 15 bases. The CDR3 is 15 residues long. The germline V gene has CDR1 MNHEY and CDR2 SVGAGI. CDR3 nucleotides: TGTGCCAGCAGGATACCGGGACAAAAGAACACTGAAGCTTTCTTT. Its translation is CASRIPGQKNTEAFF.

V gene TRBV30 combines with J gene TRBJ2-7; tentative D call: TRBD1 (6 bases). The CDR3 has 12 residues. Germline CDR1 and CDR2: GTSNPN and SVGIG (reference sequence). Deletions cut 1 base from V and 4 bases from J, with 8 bases between. CDR3 DNA: TGTGCCTGGAGTGGGACAGCTTACGAGCAGTACTTC. Its protein product is CAWSGTAYEQYF.